A selection of T cell receptor beta chains follows, all from one sample in a study of Graves' ophthalmopathy and Graves' hyperthyroidism. TCRdb processed the multiplex PCR reads anew with MiXCR; each CDR3 protein has one entry. The sample shows hundreds of thousands of distinct CDR3 sequences, around 45% of them seen only once. Sequencing input: peripheral blood. These receptors came from an adult man with Graves' ophthalmopathy. Both conserved end residues are part of each CDR3. D genes are given only for firm matches. Rows may omit the clone size; those that give it use once, few, many or a size class.

j_call | v_call | d_call | clone_size | cdr3_nt | cdr3_aa
TRBJ1-2 | TRBV19 | TRBD1 | NA | TGTGCCAGTAGTACCCCGGGACAGCACTACACCTTC | CASSTPGQHYTF
TRBJ2-5 | TRBV7-2 | TRBD2 | once | TGTGCCAGCAGCCCTTTAGCGGGGCGACGGGTTGACCAAGAGACCCAGTACTTC | CASSPLAGRRVDQETQYF
TRBJ2-7 | TRBV20-1 | NA | NA | TGCAGTGCTAGTATCCCCTCCTACGAGCAGTACTTC | CSASIPSYEQYF
TRBJ1-5 | TRBV20-1 | NA | NA | TGCAGTGCTAATTCAGGGTATGGCAATCAGCCCCAGCATTTT | CSANSGYGNQPQHF
TRBJ2-5 | TRBV7-9 | NA | few | TGTGCCAGCAGCGCCGGACCCTTAGAAGAGACCCAGTACTTC | CASSAGPLEETQYF
TRBJ1-4 | TRBV25-1 | NA | many | TGTGCCAGCAGTAGGACGGCAACTAATGAAAAACTGTTTTTT | CASSRTATNEKLFF
TRBJ2-5 | TRBV20-1 | TRBD2 | NA | TGCAGTGCTCCTTGGACTAGCATAGAGACCCAGTACTTC | CSAPWTSIETQYF
TRBJ2-7 | TRBV7-9 | NA | NA | TGTGCCAGCAGCGCACCTCGGACAGAATACGAGCAGTACTTC | CASSAPRTEYEQYF
TRBJ2-1 | TRBV2 | TRBD2 | NA | TGTGCCAGCAGCGCACGACTAGCGGTAGAGCAGTTCTTC | CASSARLAVEQFF
TRBJ2-2 | TRBV27 | NA | NA | TGTGCCAGCAGTTTAATACCCTTAGGCACCGGGGAGCTGTTTTTT | CASSLIPLGTGELFF
TRBJ2-5 | TRBV10-3 | NA | few | TGTGCCAGCAGTTACTTAGACAAGCAAGAGACCCAGTACTTC | CASSYLDKQETQYF
TRBJ1-2 | TRBV7-9 | TRBD1 | NA | TGTGCCAGCAGCTTAGTTCGCGGGACAGAAGGCTATGGCTACACCTTC | CASSLVRGTEGYGYTF
TRBJ1-6 | TRBV4-1 | NA | few | TGCGCCAGCAGCCAACGGAGAAGGGGCGGTTCACCCCTCCACTTT | CASSQRRRGGSPLHF
TRBJ1-5 | TRBV5-5 | NA | NA | TGTGCCAGCAGCTTACAGGGCACCAATCAGCCCCAGCATTTT | CASSLQGTNQPQHF
TRBJ2-7 | TRBV4-1 | TRBD2 | NA | TGCGCCAGCAGCCAATTTGGGGGGGGACTACGTCGCGAGCAGTACTTC | CASSQFGGGLRREQYF
TRBJ2-2 | TRBV19 | TRBD1 | NA | TGTGCCAGTAGTGTGGAGACAGGGGGCTCCGGGGAGCTGTTTTTT | CASSVETGGSGELFF
TRBJ2-7 | TRBV6-5 | NA | NA | TGTGCCAGCAGTTACTCAGGTTCCAGGGGAATGCGCGAGCAGTACTTC | CASSYSGSRGMREQYF
TRBJ1-5 | TRBV7-6 | NA | NA | TGTGCCAGCAGTCGGACGTTCGGTCAGCCCCAGCATTTT | CASSRTFGQPQHF
TRBJ2-6 | TRBV7-7 | TRBD1 | NA | TGTGCTAGCAGCCCGGGACAGGGGAGATCTGGGGCCAACGTCCTGACTTTC | CASSPGQGRSGANVLTF
TRBJ1-2 | TRBV24-1 | NA | NA | TGTGCCACCAGTGATTTACCCGGGAGGTCGGCCTATGGCTACACCTTC | CATSDLPGRSAYGYTF